This T cell receptor beta chain comes out of a study of blood T cell repertoires in COVID-19. Sequenced by immunoSEQ multiplex PCR; TCRdb stores in-frame clones only, minus some. Among 200,000 to 250,000 clones listed, around 80% were seen once. Specimen: peripheral blood. This sequence originates from a woman in her 70s with acute or convalescent COVID-19.

The CDR3 reads CASSTPPGTGREKLFF. In DNA, the CDR3 is TGTGCCAGCAGCACTCCCCCAGGGACAGGGCGCGAAAAACTGTTTTTT. The V and J genes are TRBV28 and TRBJ1-4; TRBD1 agrees at 9 bases. V was pared by 6 bases and J by 8 bases, with 13 bases of the junction left unmatched. Germline V lookup: CDR1 MDHEN, CDR2 SYDVKM. The CDR3 contains 16 residues.